Sequencing of this T cell receptor beta chain was carried out in a study of T cells in tuberculosis. After thawing and overnight rest, PBMC were stained with GMM-loaded CD1B tetramer, viability dye and anti-CD3 for sorting. The CD1B tetramers carried C32 glucose monomycolate purified from Rhodococcus equi. Tetramer-sorted PBMC had been CD14 monocyte-depleted before freezing. The method was immunoSEQ multiplex PCR; TCRdb's version includes in-frame clones alone and lacks a portion of them. The sample gives tens of thousands of clones, roughly 90% of which show up once; under 2.5% is in the top ten. Trimming took 6 bases from V and 8 from J; bases not matched to a gene: 9. The CDR3 consists of 13 residues. CDR1 and CDR2 (germline): MNHNY, SVGAGI (reference sequence).

This clonotype was obtained from an adult woman with latent tuberculosis. This chain joins TRBV6-6 and TRBJ1-2; 7 positions match TRBD1. The specimen sequenced was CD1b-GMM tetramer-negative cells sorted from PBMCs. The CDR3 DNA reads as TGTGCCAGCAGATCGGGACAGCGGAGAGGCTACACCTTC. Protein sequence: CASRSGQRRGYTF.